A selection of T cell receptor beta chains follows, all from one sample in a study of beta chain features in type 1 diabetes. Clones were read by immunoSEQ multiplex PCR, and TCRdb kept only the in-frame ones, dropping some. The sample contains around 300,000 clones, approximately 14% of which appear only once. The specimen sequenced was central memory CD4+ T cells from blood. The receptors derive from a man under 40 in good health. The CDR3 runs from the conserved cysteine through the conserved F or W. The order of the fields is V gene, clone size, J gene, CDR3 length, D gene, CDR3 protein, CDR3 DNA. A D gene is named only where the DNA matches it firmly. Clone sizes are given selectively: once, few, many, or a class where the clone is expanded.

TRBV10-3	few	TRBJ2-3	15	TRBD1	CAIRGTGTSTDTQYF	TGTGCCATCAGAGGGACAGGAACTAGCACAGATACGCAGTATTTT
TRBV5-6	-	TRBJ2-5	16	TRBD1	CASSSYRGTIQETQYF	TGTGCCAGCAGCAGTTACAGGGGTACTATTCAAGAGACCCAGTACTTC
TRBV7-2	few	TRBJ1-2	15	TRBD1	CASSRRTGEGYGYTF	TGTGCCAGCAGCCGTAGGACAGGGGAGGGATATGGCTACACCTTC
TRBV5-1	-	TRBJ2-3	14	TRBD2	CASSAGGRSDTQYF	TGCGCCAGCAGCGCGGGGGGGCGATCAGATACGCAGTATTTT
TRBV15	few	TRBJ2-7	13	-	CATSRAVSPGQYF	TGTGCCACCAGCAGAGCGGTTAGTCCCGGACAGTACTTC
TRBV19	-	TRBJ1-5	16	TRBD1	CASSNRGLGGNQPQHF	TGTGCCAGTAGTAACAGGGGCTTAGGGGGCAATCAGCCCCAGCATTTT
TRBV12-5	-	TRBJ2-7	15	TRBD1	CASDIPGQGSYEQYF	TGTGCTAGTGACATACCGGGACAGGGGAGTTACGAGCAGTACTTC
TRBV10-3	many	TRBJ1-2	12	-	CAIGGLSDGYTF	TGTGCCATCGGGGGGTTATCAGATGGCTACACCTTC
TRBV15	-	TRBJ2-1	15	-	CASGRVGSSYNEQFF	TGTGCCTCGGGCCGGGTGGGGAGCTCCTACAATGAGCAGTTCTTC
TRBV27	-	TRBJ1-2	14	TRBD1	CASSPDRVFSGYTF	TGTGCCAGCAGCCCCGACAGGGTTTTTTCAGGCTACACCTTC
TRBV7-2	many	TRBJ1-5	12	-	CASSLEVQPQHF	TGTGCCAGCAGCTTAGAGGTCCAGCCCCAGCATTTT
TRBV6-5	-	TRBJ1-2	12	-	CASSSGQRGYTF	TGTGCCAGCAGTTCTGGACAGAGGGGCTACACCTTC
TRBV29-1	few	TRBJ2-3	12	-	CSARGDRATQYF	TGCAGCGCCCGCGGTGACCGAGCTACGCAGTATTTT
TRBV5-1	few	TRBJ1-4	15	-	CASSFNPGQGEKLFF	TGCGCCAGCAGCTTCAACCCTGGTCAAGGAGAAAAACTGTTTTTT
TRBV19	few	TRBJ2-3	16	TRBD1	CASSIGFDRATDTQYF	TGTGCCAGTAGTATAGGATTTGACAGGGCCACAGATACGCAGTATTTT
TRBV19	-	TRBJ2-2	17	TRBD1	CASRVGTGRARTGELFF	TGTGCCAGTAGAGTCGGGACAGGGCGGGCCCGCACCGGGGAGCTGTTTTTT
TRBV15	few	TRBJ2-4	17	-	CATSPHLGEKAKNIQYF	TGTGCCACCAGCCCCCATCTGGGGGAGAAAGCCAAAAACATTCAGTACTTC
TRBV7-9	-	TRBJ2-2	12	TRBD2	CAQRLAAGELFF	TGTGCCCAGCGACTAGCGGCCGGGGAGCTGTTTTTT
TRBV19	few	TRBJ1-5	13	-	CASSIPTDQPQHF	TGTGCCAGTAGTATACCTACAGATCAGCCCCAGCATTTT
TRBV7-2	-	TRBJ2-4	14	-	CASSYSGAKNIQYF	TGTGCCAGCAGCTACTCAGGGGCCAAAAACATTCAGTACTTC
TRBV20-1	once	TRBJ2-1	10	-	CSATETEQFF	TGCAGTGCTACGGAAACTGAGCAGTTCTTC
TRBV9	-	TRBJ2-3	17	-	CASSVAASGGGTDTQYF	TGTGCCAGCAGCGTAGCTGCGAGCGGAGGGGGGACAGATACGCAGTATTTT
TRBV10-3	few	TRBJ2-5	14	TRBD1	CATTGQGAVETQYF	TGTGCCACCACGGGACAGGGGGCCGTCGAGACCCAGTACTTC
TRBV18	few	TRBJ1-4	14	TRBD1	CASSRGQGDEKLFF	TGTGCCAGCTCAAGAGGACAGGGTGATGAAAAACTGTTTTTT
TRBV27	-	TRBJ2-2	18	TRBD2	CASSPRLAGRGNTGELFF	TGTGCCAGCAGTCCCCGACTAGCGGGACGGGGGAACACCGGGGAGCTGTTTTTT
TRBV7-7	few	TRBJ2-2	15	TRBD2	CASSLVAGGTGELFF	TGTGCTAGCAGCTTAGTGGCGGGAGGAACCGGGGAGCTGTTTTTT
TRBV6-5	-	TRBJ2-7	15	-	CASSYRDPSSYEQYF	TGTGCCAGCAGTTACAGGGACCCTAGCTCCTACGAGCAGTACTTC
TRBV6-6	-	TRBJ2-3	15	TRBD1	CASDPGTAHTDTQYF	TGTGCCAGCGACCCCGGGACAGCCCACACAGATACGCAGTATTTT
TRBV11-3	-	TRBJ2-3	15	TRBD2	CASSSLAGPTDTQYF	TGTGCCAGCAGCTCCTTAGCGGGACCCACAGATACGCAGTATTTT
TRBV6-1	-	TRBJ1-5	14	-	CASRWEYSNQPQHF	TGTGCCAGCAGATGGGAGTATAGCAATCAGCCCCAGCATTTT
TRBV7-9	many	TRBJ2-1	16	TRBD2	CASSAGGPSSYNEQFF	TGTGCCAGTTCAGCGGGAGGCCCCAGCTCCTACAATGAGCAGTTCTTC
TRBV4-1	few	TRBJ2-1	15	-	CASSQVGAAYNEQFF	TGCGCCAGCAGCCAAGTTGGGGCAGCCTACAATGAGCAGTTCTTC
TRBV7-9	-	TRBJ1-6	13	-	CASSLIDNSPLHF	TGTGCCAGCAGCTTAATCGATAATTCACCCCTCCACTTT
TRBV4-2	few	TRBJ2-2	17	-	CASSPGRVGSNTGELFF	TGTGCCAGCAGCCCAGGGCGGGTGGGGTCGAACACCGGGGAGCTGTTTTTT
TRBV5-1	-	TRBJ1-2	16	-	CASSLSTGNSNYGYTF	TGCGCCAGCAGCTTAAGTACAGGGAATTCTAACTATGGCTACACCTTC
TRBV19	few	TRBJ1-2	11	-	CASRAGYGYTF	TGTGCCAGTCGGGCAGGCTATGGCTACACCTTC
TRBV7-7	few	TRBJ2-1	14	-	CASSLASGKRGKFF	TGTGCCAGCAGCTTAGCTTCCGGAAAAAGGGGGAAGTTCTTC